The rows below give T cell receptor beta chains drawn from one sample of a study of T cells in Graves' hyperthyroidism and ophthalmopathy. TCRdb re-derived calls from the multiplex PCR reads in MiXCR, one entry per CDR3 protein. Seen here are roughly 500,000 distinct CDR3 sequences, approximately 44% observed once, and the top ten hold under 20%. Sample: peripheral blood or thyroid tissue (not recorded which). These receptors came from an adult woman with Graves' disease, either hyperthyroidism or ophthalmopathy (not recorded which). CDR3s include the opening cysteine and the closing phenylalanine or tryptophan. D genes are given only for firm matches. Only part of the rows carry a size: once, few, many, or a class if the clone is expanded.

d_gene	j_gene	abundance	v_gene	CDR3nt	CDR3aa
.	TRBJ2-7	many	TRBV6-1	TGTGCCAGCGGGGCAGGGGCCTACGAGCAGTACTTC	CASGAGAYEQYF
.	TRBJ2-5	.	TRBV10-3	TGTGCCATCAGTGTGCGGCAGGGGTGGGAGACCCAGTACTTC	CAISVRQGWETQYF
.	TRBJ1-5	many	TRBV13	TGTGCCAGCAGCTTTAACAACAATCAGCCCCAGCATTTT	CASSFNNNQPQHF
TRBD2	TRBJ2-5	.	TRBV10-3	TGTGCCATCGGAAAGCGGGAGGGGATGATGGAGACCCAGTACTTC	CAIGKREGMMETQYF
TRBD2	TRBJ2-1	.	TRBV12-3/TRBV12-4	TGTGCCAGCACCTTCGGGGGGACCGACAATGAGCAGTTCTTC	CASTFGGTDNEQFF
.	TRBJ2-5	.	TRBV7-3	TGTGCCAGCCGCCCGGGGCCCCAAGAGACCCGGTACTTC	CASRPGPQETRYF
.	TRBJ2-7	many	TRBV6-1	TGTGCCAGCAGTGGTCCCTTCTACGAGCAGTACTTC	CASSGPFYEQYF
.	TRBJ2-5	many	TRBV24-1	TGTGCCACCAGTGATTTCCCTAGCCGAGACGTGACCCAGTACTTC	CATSDFPSRDVTQYF
.	TRBJ1-2	.	TRBV29-1	TGCAGCTTAAGGGACCCCGAGGAAGGCTACACCTTC	CSLRDPEEGYTF
.	TRBJ1-1	many	TRBV6-5	TGTGCCAGCAGTTTCCGCGGTGAGAACACTGAAGCTTTCTTT	CASSFRGENTEAFF
.	TRBJ2-1	few	TRBV7-2	TGTGCCAGCAGCTTATATCCCGCCGATGAGCAGTTCTTC	CASSLYPADEQFF
.	TRBJ2-5	.	TRBV15	TGTGCCACCAGCAGGGTAGGGTCCCTTGGGGAGACCCAGTACTTC	CATSRVGSLGETQYF
TRBD2	TRBJ2-5	.	TRBV10-3	TGTGCCATCAGTGAGGAGGGGACTAGCGGGATTGAGACCCAGTACTTC	CAISEEGTSGIETQYF
.	TRBJ1-2	.	TRBV11-2	TGTGCCATCCACAGGGATCACTATGGCTACACCTTC	CAIHRDHYGYTF
.	TRBJ1-1	.	TRBV2	TGTGCCAGCAGTTACCCAGGGAGTGAGACTGAAGCTTTCTTT	CASSYPGSETEAFF
.	TRBJ2-7	many	TRBV3-1	TGTGCCAGCAGCCAACGGTGGGAGCAGTACTTC	CASSQRWEQYF
TRBD1	TRBJ1-6	.	TRBV7-9	TGTGCCAGCAGCCGTATTACAGGGGATTTTAAAGGATCACCCCTCCACTTT	CASSRITGDFKGSPLHF
.	TRBJ1-2	many	TRBV28	TGTGCCACCTACGGACACGGCTATGGCTACACCTTC	CATYGHGYGYTF
.	TRBJ2-2	few	TRBV29-1	TGCAGCGTCGATGACACCGGGGAGCTGTTTTTT	CSVDDTGELFF
.	TRBJ2-7	many	TRBV20-1	TGCAGTGCTAGAGGGAAGTCGCGCTTGGCCGACGAGCAGTACTTC	CSARGKSRLADEQYF
TRBD2	TRBJ2-5	.	TRBV9	TGTGCCAGCGCGCGGGGGGCAGAGACCCAGTACTTC	CASARGAETQYF
.	TRBJ2-6	many	TRBV5-1	TGCGCCAGCAGCTTGCCCGGGACACTTAGCGCAGGGGCCAACGTCCTGACTTTC	CASSLPGTLSAGANVLTF
.	TRBJ1-2	.	TRBV29-1	TGCAGCGTTGAACTACAGCACAGCCGGAACTATGGCTACACCTTC	CSVELQHSRNYGYTF
.	TRBJ1-5	few	TRBV10-2	TGCGCCAGCAGTGGACAGCCACCGGATGGATCCCAGCATTTT	CASSGQPPDGSQHF
.	TRBJ1-2	.	TRBV12-3/TRBV12-4	TGTGCCAGCGGCCCGGGGCCGCCTTTCTATGACTACACCTTC	CASGPGPPFYDYTF
TRBD1	TRBJ1-1	many	TRBV10-1	TGCGCCAGCAGTGATGGATACAGGGGCCGCTTAGCTGAAGCTTTCTTT	CASSDGYRGRLAEAFF
TRBD2	TRBJ2-7	.	TRBV29-1	TGCAGCAGTTACACACGACTAGCGGGATTCTACGAGCAGTACTTC	CSSYTRLAGFYEQYF
TRBD1	TRBJ1-5	.	TRBV20-1	TGCAGTGCCACAGGGGGCGCGCAGCCCCAGCATTTT	CSATGGAQPQHF
.	TRBJ2-2	many	TRBV28	TGTGCCAGCATGGTAACCGGGGAGCTGTTTTTT	CASMVTGELFF
.	TRBJ2-5	many	TRBV7-3	TGTGCCAGCAGCTTTGCAGGGCAAGAGACCCAGTACTTC	CASSFAGQETQYF
.	TRBJ1-1	few	TRBV9	TGTGCCAGCAGCGTCGACAGAAGCACTGAAGCTTTCTTT	CASSVDRSTEAFF
.	TRBJ2-2	few	TRBV7-8	TGTGCCAGCAGCTTAGAGGGGGTGGCAGGCAAGAACACCGGGGAGCTGTTTTTT	CASSLEGVAGKNTGELFF
TRBD2	TRBJ2-5	few	TRBV20-1	TGCAGTGCTCAAGAGGGTAGAGAGCGGGAGGCACGAGAGACCCAGTACTTC	CSAQEGREREARETQYF
.	TRBJ2-6	many	TRBV9	TGTGCCAGCCACCCAGGGTTTGGGGCCAACGTCCTGACTTTC	CASHPGFGANVLTF
.	TRBJ2-6	.	TRBV5-1	TGCGCCAGCAGACGAACCACAGGGTTCTCTGGGGCCAACGTCCTGACTTTC	CASRRTTGFSGANVLTF
.	TRBJ1-2	.	TRBV29-1	TGCAGCGTTGACGGGACCTATGGCTACACCTTC	CSVDGTYGYTF
.	TRBJ1-1	.	TRBV28	TGTGCCAGCCTTTCCCGGGCAAAGGGTGCTTTCTTT	CASLSRAKGAFF
.	TRBJ1-1	once	TRBV20-1	TGCAGTGCTGTACCACGGGCCGCTGAAGCTTTCTTT	CSAVPRAAEAFF
TRBD2	TRBJ2-7	many	TRBV5-6	TGTGCCAGCAGACTTAGCGGGAACGAGCAGTACTTC	CASRLSGNEQYF
TRBD2	TRBJ2-5	.	TRBV6-5	TGTGCCAGCAACCCCGGGACTAGCGGAGAAGAGACCCAGTACTTC	CASNPGTSGEETQYF
.	TRBJ2-5	few	TRBV29-1	TGCAGCGCGTACATCGTAAAAGAGACCCAGTACTTC	CSAYIVKETQYF
TRBD1	TRBJ1-2	.	TRBV20-1	TGCAGTGTACGACAGGGTGTTTACTATGGCTACACCTTC	CSVRQGVYYGYTF
.	TRBJ1-4	.	TRBV20-1	TGCAGTGCTTACCGGGCTAATGAAAAACTGTTTTTT	CSAYRANEKLFF
TRBD1	TRBJ1-1	.	TRBV9	TGTGCCAGCAGCAAAGGAGGACAGGGGACAGACACTGAAGCTTTCTTT	CASSKGGQGTDTEAFF
TRBD2	TRBJ2-2	.	TRBV7-9	TGTGCCAGCAGCCCTCCGAGCGGGAGCCCCACCGGGGAGCTGTTTTTT	CASSPPSGSPTGELFF
TRBD1	TRBJ1-1	few	TRBV28	TGTGCCAGCAGTCGGACGACAGGGTGGAGAACTGAAGCTTTCTTT	CASSRTTGWRTEAFF
.	TRBJ2-2	.	TRBV30	TGTGCCTGGAGTTCAAAGACGGACCGCGGGGAGCTGTTTTTT	CAWSSKTDRGELFF
.	TRBJ2-7	.	TRBV7-9	TGTGCCAGCAGCTACAAGGACAGAACCTACGAGCAGTACTTC	CASSYKDRTYEQYF
.	TRBJ2-2	many	TRBV15	TGTGCCACCAGCAGAAGCCTAGCGCGCGGGGAGCTGTTTTTT	CATSRSLARGELFF